Listed below are T cell receptor beta chains from one sample, sequenced in a study of blood T cells in healthy people across ages. TCRdb independently ran MiXCR on the 5' RACE reads; one entry per CDR3 protein. The sample holds 1.5 million to 2 million distinct CDR3 sequences, under 30% seen once. Sequencing input: blood. Receptor source: a woman younger than 45 in good health. CDR3s include the opening cysteine and the closing phenylalanine or tryptophan. The D gene is left open where the match is weak. Size is stated for part of the rows, as once, few or many counts, or as a class when the clone is expanded.

>TRBV5-1|.|TRBJ2-3|.
CTSSNPLVQGTDTQYF
TGCACCAGCAGTAATCCTCTAGTACAAGGCACAGATACGCAGTATTTT
>TRBV7-2|many|TRBJ1-5|.
CASSSSSSANQPQHF
TGTGCCAGCAGCTCGTCCAGTTCCGCAAATCAGCCCCAGCATTTT
>TRBV20-1|few|TRBJ1-4|.
CSARETLGGEKLFF
TGCAGTGCTCGAGAGACACTTGGGGGGGAAAAACTGTTTTTT
>TRBV7-2|.|TRBJ2-7|TRBD2
CASSSQGLAGDEQYF
TGTGCCAGCAGCTCGCAAGGACTAGCGGGAGACGAGCAGTACTTC
>TRBV5-1|.|TRBJ2-7|TRBD2
CASSGTSGGDYEQYF
TGCGCCAGCAGCGGGACTAGCGGGGGAGATTACGAGCAGTACTTC
>TRBV20-1|.|TRBJ1-2|.
CSPPGGPGGYTF
TGCAGCCCCCCCGGGGGTCCCGGTGGCTACACCTTC
>TRBV6-1|few|TRBJ2-2|.
CASSEAAPWNTGELFF
TGTGCCAGCAGTGAAGCCGCTCCGTGGAACACCGGGGAGCTGTTTTTT
>TRBV12-3/TRBV12-4|many|TRBJ2-7|.
CASSLRPAGYEQYF
TGTGCCAGCAGTTTACGTCCTGCAGGGTACGAGCAGTACTTC
>TRBV4-1|.|TRBJ1-3|.
CASSQGGHDSGNTIYF
TGCGCCAGCAGCCAGGGGGGACACGACTCTGGAAACACCATATATTTT
>TRBV12-3/TRBV12-4|few|TRBJ1-4|.
CASSFGGAGLFF
TGTGCCAGCAGTTTTGGGGGGGCCGGACTGTTTTTT
>TRBV20-1|few|TRBJ2-1|.
CSARDLGEGGNEQFF
TGCAGTGCTAGAGATCTAGGTGAGGGTGGCAATGAGCAGTTCTTC
>TRBV12-3/TRBV12-4|few|TRBJ2-3|TRBD2
CASSLLAGGVWRQYF
TGTGCCAGCAGTTTACTAGCGGGGGGCGTTTGGAGGCAGTATTTT
>TRBV4-2|.|TRBJ2-2|.
CASSQDLPLLFF
TGTGCCAGCAGCCAAGATCTGCCCCTGCTGTTTTTT
>TRBV9|.|TRBJ2-1|.
CASSVERRGANEQFF
TGTGCCAGCAGCGTAGAACGGAGGGGCGCGAACGAGCAGTTCTTC
>TRBV7-9|.|TRBJ2-1|.
CASSLGQYIEQFF
TGTGCCAGCAGCTTAGGCCAGTACATTGAGCAGTTCTTC
>TRBV2|once|TRBJ1-2|.
CASTLGRDGVGYGYTF
TGTGCCAGCACACTTGGCAGGGACGGGGTCGGCTATGGCTACACCTTC
>TRBV3-1|.|TRBJ1-2|TRBD1
CASSPGTDLYTF
TGTGCCAGCAGTCCCGGGACAGACCTATACACCTTC
>TRBV4-3|few|TRBJ2-2|.
CASSQGSAGPNTGELFF
TGCGCCAGCAGCCAAGGTTCGGCGGGACCGAACACCGGGGAGCTGTTTTTT
>TRBV20-1|.|TRBJ2-2|TRBD2
CSAPRSGANTGERFF
TGCAGTGCCCCACGAAGCGGGGCGAACACCGGGGAGCGGTTTTTT